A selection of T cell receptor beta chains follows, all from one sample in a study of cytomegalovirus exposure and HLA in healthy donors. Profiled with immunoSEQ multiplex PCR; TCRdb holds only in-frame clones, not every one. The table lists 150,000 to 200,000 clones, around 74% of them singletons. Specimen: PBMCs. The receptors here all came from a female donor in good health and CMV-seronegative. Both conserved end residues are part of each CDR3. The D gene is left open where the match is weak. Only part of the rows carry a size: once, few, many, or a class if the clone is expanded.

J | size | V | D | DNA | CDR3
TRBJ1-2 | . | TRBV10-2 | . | TGCGCCAGCAGTGATAACAGTTACTATGGCTACACCTTC | CASSDNSYYGYTF
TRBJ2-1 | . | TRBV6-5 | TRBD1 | TGTGCCAGCAGGAAGACAGGGTACAATGAGCAGTTCTTC | CASRKTGYNEQFF
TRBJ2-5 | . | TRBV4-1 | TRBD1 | TGCGCCAGCAGCTACCGGTTGGCAGGGGGCTTGAGAGGGGAGACCCAGTACTTC | CASSYRLAGGLRGETQYF
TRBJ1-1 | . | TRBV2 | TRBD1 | TGTGCCAGCAGTTCGGACAGGGTGGTCACTGAAGCTTTCTTT | CASSSDRVVTEAFF
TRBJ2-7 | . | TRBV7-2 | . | TGTGCCAGCAGCGGAATCTGGGGGCGTCGATACGAGCAGTACTTC | CASSGIWGRRYEQYF
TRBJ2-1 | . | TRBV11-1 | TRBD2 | TGTGCCAGCAGCCTAGGTGATAGCGGGAGGATCAATGAGCAGTTCTTC | CASSLGDSGRINEQFF
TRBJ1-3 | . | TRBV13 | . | TGTGCCAGCACCAGGCTCTACGCTGGAAACACCATATATTTT | CASTRLYAGNTIYF
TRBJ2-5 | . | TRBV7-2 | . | TGTGCCAGCAGCTTAGGGCTAGCCCAAGAGACCCAGTACTTC | CASSLGLAQETQYF
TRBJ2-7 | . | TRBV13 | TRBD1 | TGTGCCAGCAGCTTCGGGACAGCAACCTACGAGCAGTACTTC | CASSFGTATYEQYF
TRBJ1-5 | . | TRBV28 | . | TGTGCCAGCAGTTCCCTGGGAGGGGAAGTTCAGCCCCAGCATTTT | CASSSLGGEVQPQHF
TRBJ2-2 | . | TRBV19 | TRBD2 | TGTGCCAGTAATCCGGGACTAGGGAACACCGGGGAGCTGTTTTTT | CASNPGLGNTGELFF
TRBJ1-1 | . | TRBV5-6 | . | TGTGCCAGCAGCCTCCAGGAGGGCACTGAAGCTTTCTTT | CASSLQEGTEAFF
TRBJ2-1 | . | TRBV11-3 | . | TGTGCCAGCAGCTTATCTGGGACATCACCCTACAATGAGCAGTTCTTC | CASSLSGTSPYNEQFF
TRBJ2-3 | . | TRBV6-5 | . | TGTGCCAGCAGCCCCGGGGATGCAGATACGCAGTATTTT | CASSPGDADTQYF
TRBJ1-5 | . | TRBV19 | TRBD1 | TGTGCCAGTATGTGGGGACAGGGGAGCCAGCCCCAGCATTTT | CASMWGQGSQPQHF
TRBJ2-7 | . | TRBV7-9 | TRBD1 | TGTGCCAGCAGCAACCGGGACAGGCGCTCCTACGAGCAGTACTTC | CASSNRDRRSYEQYF
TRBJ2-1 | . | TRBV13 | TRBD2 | TGTGCCAGCAGCTTAGGAGTAGCGGGGGAGTTCTTC | CASSLGVAGEFF
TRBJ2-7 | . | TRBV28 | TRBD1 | TGTGCCAGCGGGCCGACAGGGCCCTACGAGCAGTACTTC | CASGPTGPYEQYF
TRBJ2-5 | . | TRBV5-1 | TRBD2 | TGCGCCAGCAAAGCAGGAGCGGGGGCGCCCGGGGGGCAAGAGACCCAGTACTTC | CASKAGAGAPGGQETQYF
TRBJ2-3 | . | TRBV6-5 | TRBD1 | TGTGCCAGCAGTACCGGGACAGGCACAGATACGCAGTATTTT | CASSTGTGTDTQYF
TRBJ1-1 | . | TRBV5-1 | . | TGCGCCAGCAGCTTGGAGTGGGGCGGGAACACTGAAGCTTTCTTT | CASSLEWGGNTEAFF
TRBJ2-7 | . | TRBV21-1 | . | TGTGCCAGCACCCCCATGGGGACTAGCGGGCGAACCTACGAGCAGTACTTC | CASTPMGTSGRTYEQYF
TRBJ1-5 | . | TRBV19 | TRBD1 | TGTGCCAGTAGACCCGACAGGGGCGGTGATCAGCCCCAGCATTTT | CASRPDRGGDQPQHF
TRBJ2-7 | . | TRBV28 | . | TGTGCCAGCAGCTTTCGCGGGCGGGCGGCGGGTGCCCGGCAGCAGTACTTC | CASSFRGRAAGARQQYF
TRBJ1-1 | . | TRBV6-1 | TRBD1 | TGTGCCAGCCTGGGACAGGGGGACACTGAAGCTTTCTTT | CASLGQGDTEAFF
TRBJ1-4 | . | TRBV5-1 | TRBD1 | TGCGCCAGCAGCTTGGGTGACGGGACAGGGTTAGAAAAACTGTTTTTT | CASSLGDGTGLEKLFF
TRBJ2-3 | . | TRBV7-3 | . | TGTGCCAGCAGCACTAATCGGGGGACCAACACAGATACGCAGTATTTT | CASSTNRGTNTDTQYF
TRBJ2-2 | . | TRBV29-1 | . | TGCAGCGTAGGAATACGGGGAGGCACCGGGGAGCTGTTTTTT | CSVGIRGGTGELFF
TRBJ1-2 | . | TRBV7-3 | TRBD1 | TGTGCCAGCAGCCTAGGACAGGGGAATGCTGCTAACTATGGCTACACCTTC | CASSLGQGNAANYGYTF
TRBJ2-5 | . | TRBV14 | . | TGTGCCAGCAGCCCCTTCGGGGGAGGCCAAGAGACCCAGTACTTC | CASSPFGGGQETQYF
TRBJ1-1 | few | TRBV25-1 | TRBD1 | TGTGCCAGCAGTGGACAGGGAAACACTGAAGCTTTCTTT | CASSGQGNTEAFF
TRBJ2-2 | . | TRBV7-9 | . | TGTTCCAGCAGCTTAGTGGCAGGGGAGCTGTTTTTT | CSSSLVAGELFF
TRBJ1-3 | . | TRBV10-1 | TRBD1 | TGCGCCAGCTCTTCCAGGGGGCGAGGAAACACCATATATTTT | CASSSRGRGNTIYF
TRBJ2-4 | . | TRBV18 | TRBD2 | TGTGCCAGCTCACACCCGTCCCCGGGGGGGGACATTCAGTACTTC | CASSHPSPGGDIQYF
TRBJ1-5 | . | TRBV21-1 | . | TGTGCCAGCAGCAAAGCCCCTCCGATGCCGAAAGCGGACAGTTCACTTAGCAATCAGCCCCAGCATTTT | CASSKAPPMPKADSSLSNQPQHF
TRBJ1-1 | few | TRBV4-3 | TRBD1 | TGCGCCAGCAGCCAACAGGGGGCGTTTGAAGCTTTCTTT | CASSQQGAFEAFF
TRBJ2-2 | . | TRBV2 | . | TGTGCCAGTGGGGGCTCAGGGGCCACCGGGGAGCTGTTTTTT | CASGGSGATGELFF
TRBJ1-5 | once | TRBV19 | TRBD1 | TGTGCCAGTAGAGTCACGGCAGGGGGCTCGGGCAATCAGCCCCAGCATTTT | CASRVTAGGSGNQPQHF
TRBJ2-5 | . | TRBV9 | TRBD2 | TGTGCCAGCAGCGTAGGGGTTACGCTAGCGGGAGGAAACAGGGAGACCCAGTACTTC | CASSVGVTLAGGNRETQYF
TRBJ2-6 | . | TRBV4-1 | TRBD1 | TGCGCCAGCAGCCAAGGACAGGGGGCCAACTCTGGGGCCAACGTCCTGACTTTC | CASSQGQGANSGANVLTF
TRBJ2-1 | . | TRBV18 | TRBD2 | TGTGCCAGCTCACAACCCAGCGGGAGGTTCGGTAATGAGCAGTTCTTC | CASSQPSGRFGNEQFF
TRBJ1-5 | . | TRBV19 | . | TGTGCCAGTGGAGACCACTCCATGAATCAGCCCCAGCATTTT | CASGDHSMNQPQHF
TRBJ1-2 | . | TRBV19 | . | TGTGCCAGTAAAGAGTTAAACTATGGCTACACCTTC | CASKELNYGYTF
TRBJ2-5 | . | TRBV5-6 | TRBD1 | TGTGCCAGCAGCTCCCGGGACAGGGGATACCAAGAGACCCAGTACTTC | CASSSRDRGYQETQYF
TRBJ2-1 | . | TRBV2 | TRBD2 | TGTGCCAGCAGTGTACGAGCGGGAGGGCCCAATGAGCAGTTCTTC | CASSVRAGGPNEQFF
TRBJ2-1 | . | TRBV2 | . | TGTGCCAGCAGTGAAAGGGGGTGGCGGGGGTTAAACAATGAGCAGTTCTTC | CASSERGWRGLNNEQFF
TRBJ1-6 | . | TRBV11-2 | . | TGTGCCAGCAGCTTAGACCCAGATTCACCCCTCCACTTT | CASSLDPDSPLHF
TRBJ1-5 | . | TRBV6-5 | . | TGTGCCAGCAGTCCTACAGGGAGTAAACAGCCCCAGCATTTT | CASSPTGSKQPQHF
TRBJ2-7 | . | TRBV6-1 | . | TGTGCCAGCACAACGGTCTCCTACGAGCAGTACTTC | CASTTVSYEQYF
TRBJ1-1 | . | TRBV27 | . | TGTGCCAGCAGTTTTGGCGGAACTACTGAAGCTTTCTTT | CASSFGGTTEAFF
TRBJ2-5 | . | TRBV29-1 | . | TGCAGCGCAGTTTTCGGGTTTGGAAAAGAGCAGTACTTC | CSAVFGFGKEQYF
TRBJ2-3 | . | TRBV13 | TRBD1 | TGTGCCAGCAGCCCACGGGGCAACAGGGGGACAGATACGCAGTATTTT | CASSPRGNRGTDTQYF
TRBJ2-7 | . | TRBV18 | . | TGTGCCAGCTCACCACCGGGAACACAGGGATACCACGAGCAGTACTTC | CASSPPGTQGYHEQYF